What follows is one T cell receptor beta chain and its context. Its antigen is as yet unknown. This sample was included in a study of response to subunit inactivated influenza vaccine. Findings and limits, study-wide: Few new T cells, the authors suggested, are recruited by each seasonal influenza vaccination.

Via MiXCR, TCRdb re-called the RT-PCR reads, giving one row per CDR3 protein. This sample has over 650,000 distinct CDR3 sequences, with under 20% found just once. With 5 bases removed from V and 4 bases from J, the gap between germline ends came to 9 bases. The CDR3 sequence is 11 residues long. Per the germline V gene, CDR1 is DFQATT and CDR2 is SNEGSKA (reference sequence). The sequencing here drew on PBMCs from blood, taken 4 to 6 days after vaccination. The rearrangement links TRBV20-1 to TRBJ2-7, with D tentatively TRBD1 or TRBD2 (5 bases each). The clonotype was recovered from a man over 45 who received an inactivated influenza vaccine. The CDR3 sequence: CSALGPYEQYF. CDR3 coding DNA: TGCAGTGCTTTGGGACCATACGAGCAGTACTTC.